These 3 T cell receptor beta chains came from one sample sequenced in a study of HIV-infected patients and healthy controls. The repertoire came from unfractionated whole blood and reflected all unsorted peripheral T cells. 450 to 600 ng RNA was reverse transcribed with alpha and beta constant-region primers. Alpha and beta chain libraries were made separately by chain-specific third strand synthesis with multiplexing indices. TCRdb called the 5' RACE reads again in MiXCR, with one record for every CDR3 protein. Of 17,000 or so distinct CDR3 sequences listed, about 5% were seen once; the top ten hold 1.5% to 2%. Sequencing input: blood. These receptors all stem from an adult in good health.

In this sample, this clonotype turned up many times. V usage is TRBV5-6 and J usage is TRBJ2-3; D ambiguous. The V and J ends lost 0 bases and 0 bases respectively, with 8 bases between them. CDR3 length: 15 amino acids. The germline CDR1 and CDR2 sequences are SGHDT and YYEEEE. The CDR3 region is CASSLGATSTDTQYF. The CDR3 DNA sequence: TGTGCCAGCAGCTTGGGGGCAACTAGCACAGATACGCAGTATTTT. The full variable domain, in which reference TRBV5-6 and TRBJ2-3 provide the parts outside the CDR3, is DAGVTQSPTHLIKTRGQQVTLRCSPKSGHDTVSWYQQALGQGPQFIFQYYEEEERQRGNFPDRFSGHQFPNYSSELNVNALLLGDSALYLCASSLGATSTDTQYFGPGTRLTVL.

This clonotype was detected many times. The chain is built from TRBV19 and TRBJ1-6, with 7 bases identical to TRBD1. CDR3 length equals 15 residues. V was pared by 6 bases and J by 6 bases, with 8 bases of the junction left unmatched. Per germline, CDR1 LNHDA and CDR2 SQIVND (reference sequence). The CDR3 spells CASRKGQESNSPLHF. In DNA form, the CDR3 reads TGTGCCAGTAGGAAAGGACAGGAAAGTAATTCACCCCTCCACTTT.

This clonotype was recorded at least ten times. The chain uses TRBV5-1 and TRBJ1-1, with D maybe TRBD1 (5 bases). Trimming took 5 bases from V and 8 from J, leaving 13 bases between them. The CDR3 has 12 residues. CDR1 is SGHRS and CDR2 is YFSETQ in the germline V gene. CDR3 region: CASRHTRGEAFF. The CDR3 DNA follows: TGCGCCAGCAGACACACTCGGGGCGAAGCTTTCTTT. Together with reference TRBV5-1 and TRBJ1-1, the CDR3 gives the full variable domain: KAGVTQTPRYLIKTRGQQVTLSCSPISGHRSVSWYQQTPGQGLQFLFEYFSETQRNKGNFPGRFSGRQFSNSRSEMNVSTLELGDSALYLCASRHTRGEAFFGQGTRLTVV.